Below, 6 T cell receptor beta chains from the same sample are listed, as sequenced in a study of cytomegalovirus exposure and HLA in healthy donors. With 60 Vbeta and 13 Jbeta primers, the PCR was carried out. The method was immunoSEQ multiplex PCR; TCRdb's version includes in-frame clones alone and lacks a portion of them. The data show 130,000 or so clones, about 74% seen once. Material: PBMCs. Receptors originate from a man aged 35-49 years in good health and CMV-seropositive.

This chain joins TRBV11-3 and TRBJ2-3, with 10 bases aligning to TRBD1. The CDR3 is made up of 15 amino acids. From germline, CDR1 is SGHNT and CDR2 YENEEA. The V gene end was trimmed by 5 bases and the J gene end by 4 bases; junction bases not matched to a gene: 6. The CDR3: CASSPPGTGADTQYF. CDR3 nucleotides: TGTGCCAGCAGCCCCCCCGGGACAGGGGCAGATACGCAGTATTTT.

The V call is TRBV2, the J call TRBJ2-1; 11 nucleotides align to TRBD1. The trim removed 7 bases at V and 2 bases at J, leaving 4 bases unmatched. The length of the CDR3 is 15 residues. Germline-derived CDR1 and CDR2 are SNHLY and FYNNEI. The CDR3 coding sequence is TGTGCCAGCACTAGGGGACAGGGGGCCTACAATGAGCAGTTCTTC. Its protein is CASTRGQGAYNEQFF.

The V gene is TRBV23-1, the J gene TRBJ1-2, with a tentative D call TRBD1 (5 bases). TRBV23-1 is sorted into the ORF group, with uncertain function. This CDR3 is built from 16 residues. The V end lost 0 bases, the J end lost 7 bases, and 18 bases lay between the germline ends. The CDR3 here is CASSQSAPVREGGYTF. CDR3 in DNA: TGCGCCAGCAGTCAATCCGCCCCCGTCAGGGAAGGTGGCTACACCTTC.

The chain has TRBV19 and TRBJ1-1; 9 bases line up with TRBD1. The V gene's germline CDR1 is LNHDA and CDR2 SQIVND (reference sequence). The CDR3 length is 14 residues. J was trimmed by 2 bases and V by 7 bases; bases with no gene match: 5. The CDR3 DNA reads TGTGCCAGTACCAAACAGGGGGCTAACACTGAAGCTTTCTTT. This gives the protein CASTKQGANTEAFF.

The gene calls are TRBV27 and TRBJ1-5; D uncertain. Per germline, CDR1 MNHEY and CDR2 SMNVEV (reference sequence). V gave up 7 bases and J gave up 2 bases, with 12 bases separating them. CDR3 size: 14 residues. DNA for the CDR3: TGTGCCAGCATCAGATATTCACGCAATCAGCCCCAGCATTTT. As protein: CASIRYSRNQPQHF.

J is TRBJ2-7 and V is TRBV5-1; D is perhaps TRBD1 (6 bases). CDR3 size: 14 residues. CDR1 and CDR2 from the germline V gene are SGHRS and YFSETQ. V dropped 4 bases and J dropped 5 bases, with 16 bases sitting between them. The CDR3 DNA sequence: TGCGCCAGCAGCCCCGGGACATCTGTCCACGAGCAGTACTTC. This sequence encodes CASSPGTSVHEQYF.